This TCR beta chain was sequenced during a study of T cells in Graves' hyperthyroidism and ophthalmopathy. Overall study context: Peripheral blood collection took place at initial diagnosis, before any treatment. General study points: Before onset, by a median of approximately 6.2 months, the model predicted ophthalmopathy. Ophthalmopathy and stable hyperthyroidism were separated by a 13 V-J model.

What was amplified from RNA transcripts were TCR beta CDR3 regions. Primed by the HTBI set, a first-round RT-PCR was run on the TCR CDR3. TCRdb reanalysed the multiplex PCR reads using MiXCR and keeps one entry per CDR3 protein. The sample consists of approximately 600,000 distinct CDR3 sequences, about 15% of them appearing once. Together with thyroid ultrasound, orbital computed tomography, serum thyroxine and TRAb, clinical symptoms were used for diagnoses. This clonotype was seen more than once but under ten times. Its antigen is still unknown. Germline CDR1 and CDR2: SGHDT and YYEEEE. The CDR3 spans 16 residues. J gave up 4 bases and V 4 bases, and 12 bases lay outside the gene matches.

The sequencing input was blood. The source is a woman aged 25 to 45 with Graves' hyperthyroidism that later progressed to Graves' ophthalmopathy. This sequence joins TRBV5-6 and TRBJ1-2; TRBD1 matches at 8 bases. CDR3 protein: CASSNLDPGGLYGYTF. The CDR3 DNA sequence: TGTGCCAGCAGCAACCTCGATCCAGGGGGCCTCTATGGCTACACCTTC.